This TCR beta chain is from a study of blood T cell repertoires in COVID-19 (dated by TCRdb to about 2020). For the study in its entirety: The collaborator samples originated in the United States, Italy and Spain and spanned the acute and convalescent phases of COVID-19. The prospective study material was composed of cDNA or gDNA derived from T cells, B-cell-depleted T cells, or PBMCs. Subjects who had been exposed to COVID-19, were actively infected with it, or had recovered from it provided the deeply sampled blood TCRbeta repertoires that made up the dataset. The repertoires were made available in a free public database intended to serve as a resource for research on the immune response to SARS-CoV-2. The samples were drawn from the first 160 participants of the ongoing ImmuneRACE study and from 1,254 subjects provided by 6 global collaborators. Nearly every sample came with metadata listing a de-identified subject ID, COVID-19 status, age in years and sex. Where available, HLA class I and class II types were obtained from metadata supplied by the sample provider rather than from assay-based typing. The full study reports these points: How much clinical and demographic metadata was included differed by source and by participant, and the metadata was provided uncurated.

To note about this clone: This clone's antigen is unknown. Base qualities were left out, and no much larger clone turns up one base away.

Enrolling through a virtual design, the prospective study's participants ranged in age from roughly 18 to 89 years and lived across 20 to 30 United States geographic areas. In the prospective study, cohorts were assigned on the basis of participant-reported clinical history obtained from a screening survey and a study questionnaire. Each participant in the prospective study had whole blood, serum and a nasopharyngeal or oropharyngeal swab collected by mobile phlebotomists. Additional blood draws and questionnaires over an approximately 2-month period could optionally be provided by prospective study participants. Before DNA extraction, prospective study blood samples were shipped either frozen or at room temperature. Including the terminal cysteine and phenylalanine, the CDR3 comprises 16 residues. The entry retains the CDR3 DNA only, 48 bases that are in frame from base 1. V is cut by 4 bases and J by 3 bases, and the space between the germline ends is 15 bases. Looking up the germline V gene (reference sequence) yields CDR1 MNHEY and CDR2 SMNVEV.

The immunoSEQ Assay, a bias-controlled multiplex PCR, was used to amplify TCRbeta CDR3 regions from genomic DNA. The authors' analysis ran thus. The number of nucleated cells in each sample was estimated from the amplification of reference gene primers within the assay. Sequence reads were collapsed and filtered to measure the absolute abundance of every unique TCRbeta CDR3 rearrangement. For each sample, productive Simpson clonality was calculated as the square root of Simpson's diversity index over productive rearrangements. TCRdb holds this immuneACCESS table with in-frame rearrangements only. Some clones are missing; in checked studies, unresolved V genes explain under half, and the rest has no known cause. Clonal size and the V and J genes are those of that table, whereas D and trimming came from the DNA. Recorded for this sample are around 190,000 clones; about 77% of them occurred a single time. Clones ranked in the top ten supply about a sixth of the sample.

Recombination joined TRBV27 with TRBJ2-2; TRBD1 is possibly the D segment (6 matching bases). The receptor comes from a woman aged 50 to 60 with acute COVID-19. Sequencing was performed on PBMCs or T cells enriched from blood (not recorded which). The CDR3 protein: CASSSPGQEYTGELFF. Read as DNA, the sequence is TGTGCCAGCAGTTCCCCGGGACAAGAGTACACCGGGGAGCTGTTTTTT.